These 15 T cell receptor beta chains were sequenced from one sample in a study of T cells in Graves' hyperthyroidism and ophthalmopathy. What was amplified from RNA transcripts were TCR beta CDR3 regions. The study used the HTBI primer set for a first-round RT-PCR of the TCR CDR3. MiXCR, run by TCRdb on the multiplex PCR reads, gives a single entry per CDR3 protein. The sample holds under 750,000 distinct CDR3 sequences, approximately 19% seen once. The sample consisted of blood. These receptors originate from a woman aged 45 to 65 with Graves' hyperthyroidism that later progressed to Graves' ophthalmopathy.

This clonotype occurred a few times. The chain employs TRBV10-3 and TRBJ2-2; maybe TRBD1 (6 bases). The germline V gene encodes CDR1 ENHRY and CDR2 SYGVKD. Trimming removed 6 bases from V and 2 bases from J, with 19 bases in between. The CDR3 loop spans 17 amino acids. The CDR3 region has the DNA TGTGCCATCAGCCTGTATAGACCGGGACAAAACACCGGGGAGCTGTTTTTT. Protein sequence: CAISLYRPGQNTGELFF.

The J gene is TRBJ2-7, the V gene TRBV5-1; TRBD2 agrees at 8 bases. This CDR3 has 16 residues. Germline V gives CDR1 SGHRS, CDR2 YFSETQ. The J segment lost 0 bases and the V segment lost 5 bases, leaving 10 bases of the junction unmatched. As DNA, the CDR3 is TGCGCCAGCAGAGGCGGGGGGACGCGGAGCTCCTACGAGCAGTACTTC. Protein sequence: CASRGGGTRSSYEQYF.

About this clonotype itself: One junction end disagrees with the germline gene, perhaps due to a read error. In nucleotides, the CDR3 is TGTGCCAGCAGTTACGACAGGGGAAAGTACGAGCAGTACTTC. Translated: CASSYDRGKYEQYF. This chain links TRBV10-3 with TRBJ2-7, with TRBD1 matching 8 bases. Germline values: CDR1 ENHRY, CDR2 SYGVKD. The CDR3 totals 14 residues.

This clonotype occurred many times. The chain is built from TRBV3-1 and TRBJ1-2, with D uncertain. V lost 5 bases and J 6 bases, leaving 16 bases between the germline ends. This CDR3 has 14 residues. Germline CDR1 reads LGHDT; CDR2 reads YNNKEL (reference sequence). CDR3 loop: CASSSQTWRHGYTF. The CDR3 DNA reads TGTGCCAGCAGCTCGCAGACATGGAGGCATGGCTACACCTTC.

Only a few counts were recorded for this clonotype. The rearrangement links TRBV29-1 to TRBJ1-4; D perhaps matches TRBD1 (6 bases). V was clipped by 1 base and J by 0 bases, with 9 bases between them. Germline lookup yields CDR1 SQVTM and CDR2 ANQGSEA. CDR3 length: 15 residues. CDR3 in amino acids: CSVEGTEATNEKLFF. As DNA, the CDR3 is TGCAGCGTTGAAGGGACAGAGGCAACTAATGAAAAACTGTTTTTT.

This clonotype was detected ten times or more. The V and J genes are TRBV20-1 and TRBJ2-3; weak D call: TRBD2 (7 bases). The length of the CDR3 is 14 residues. Per the germline V gene, CDR1 is DFQATT and CDR2 is SNEGSKA (reference sequence). Trimming left V 6 bases short and J 2 bases short, with 15 bases between. In DNA, the CDR3 is TGCAGTGCCCCGAGGGGGGGGAACACAGATACGCAGTATTTT. It is translated as CSAPRGGNTDTQYF.

This clonotype was picked up many times. The chain is built from TRBV6-2 or TRBV6-3 and TRBJ1-2; 8 positions agree with TRBD1. V gave up 7 bases and J gave up 5 bases; unmatched junction bases: 18. CDR1 and CDR2 from the germline V gene are MNHEY and SVGEGT. The CDR3 has 17 amino acids. This CDR3 is CASTLNRDRSTAYGYTF. The CDR3 region has the DNA TGTGCCAGCACTCTAAACCGGGACAGGAGTACGGCTTATGGCTACACCTTC.

The J gene is TRBJ2-3, the V gene TRBV12-3 or TRBV12-4; either TRBD1 or TRBD2 may supply D (5 bases each). The CDR3 runs 11 residues. V was trimmed by 8 bases and J by 4 bases, leaving 7 bases between them. CDR3 loop: CASGGPDTQYF. The CDR3 region has the DNA TGTGCCAGCGGGGGTCCAGATACGCAGTATTTT.

This clonotype was seen a few times. The chain joins TRBV6-1 to TRBJ2-7, with D tentatively TRBD2 (5 bases). This CDR3 region has 19 residues. V was clipped by 2 bases and J by 3 bases, with 26 bases between them. Germline V gives CDR1 MNHNS, CDR2 SASEGT. In nucleotides, the CDR3 is TGTGCCAGCAGTGAAAGCGGCGGGCAGGTGGCGCCGAACTACTACGAGCAGTACTTC. Encoded protein: CASSESGGQVAPNYYEQYF.

The CDR3 is CASSLARAGRWAFF. The CDR3 bases are TGCGCCAGCAGCTTGGCCAGGGCAGGGCGTTGGGCTTTCTTT. The chain combines TRBV5-1 with TRBJ1-1, with a possible D match to TRBD1 (5 bases). This CDR3 has 14 amino acids. V gave up 0 bases and J gave up 11 bases, with 17 bases separating them. Germline V lookup: CDR1 SGHRS, CDR2 YFSETQ.

This clonotype occurred many times. The chain is built from TRBV12-3 or TRBV12-4 and TRBJ2-5; unclear D gene. The CDR3 spans 15 residues. Between the trimmed V and J ends, which lost 10 bases and 1 base, there was a span of 19 bases. The CDR3 sequence: CATPHRRSFQETQYF. CDR3 DNA: TGTGCCACCCCCCACCGGCGGTCGTTCCAAGAGACCCAGTACTTC.

In this sample, this clonotype turned up many times. This rearrangement joins TRBV30 to TRBJ2-7; TRBD2 is a possible D gene (6 bases). The CDR3 runs 12 residues. Germline V lookup: CDR1 GTSNPN, CDR2 SVGIG (reference sequence). Between the trimmed V and J ends, which lost 3 bases and 5 bases, there was a span of 11 bases. CDR3 amino acids: CAWREGSHEQYF. In DNA form, the CDR3 reads TGTGCCTGGAGGGAGGGCTCGCACGAGCAGTACTTC. Variable domain in full (rest from reference TRBV30 and TRBJ2-7): SQTIHQWPATLVQPVGSPLSLECTVEGTSNPNLYWYRQAAGRGLQLLFYSVGIGQISSEVPQNLSASRPQDRQFILSSKKLLLSDSGFYLCAWREGSHEQYFGPGTRLTVT.

This clonotype has a handful of counts. The V call is TRBV19, the J call TRBJ1-2; TRBD1 aligns across 7 bases. Germline-derived CDR1 and CDR2 are LNHDA and SQIVND (reference sequence). This CDR3 has 13 residues. The junction had 3 bases not matched to a gene; V was cut back by 6 bases and J by 2 bases. In DNA form, the CDR3 reads TGTGCCAGTAGAACAGGGGTAAACTATGGCTACACCTTC. This encodes CASRTGVNYGYTF.

This clonotype was counted ten times or more. V gene TRBV20-1 combines with J gene TRBJ2-1, with 11 bases fitting TRBD2. The CDR3 consists of 17 residues. Losses at the gene ends were 0 bases for V and 1 base for J; bases not matched to a gene: 5. Germline CDR1 is DFQATT and CDR2 is SNEGSKA (reference sequence). For the CDR3, the DNA is TGCAGTGCTAGAGATGGGGCTAGCGGGGGGTCCTACAATGAGCAGTTCTTC. Protein product: CSARDGASGGSYNEQFF.

This clonotype was counted a few times. The J gene is TRBJ2-3, the V gene TRBV20-1, with a possible D match to TRBD1 (6 bases). Germline CDR1 and CDR2: DFQATT and SNEGSKA (reference sequence). The CDR3 is made up of 15 amino acids. Trimming shortened V by 6 bases and J by 0 bases, and 16 bases separated the two germline ends. CDR3 bases: TGCAGTGCAATCGCGTGGACAGTCAGCACAGATACGCAGTATTTT. This codes for CSAIAWTVSTDTQYF.